These 23 T cell receptor beta chains came from one sample sequenced in a study of vaccination effects on CD4 cells after COVID-19. Generated by immunoSEQ multiplex PCR, the TCRdb table keeps only in-frame clones and is missing some. The repertoire holds about 22,000 clones, with roughly 72% as singletons. Using viral peptide pools, the ViraFEST assay grew out antigen-specific CD4+ T cells prior to sequencing. CD4+ T cell isolation took place after approximately ten days of culture. Two-dose BNT162b2 or mRNA-1273 vaccination was given to participants. Their antigens remain unidentified. This specimen consisted of CD4+ T cells from PBMCs cultured with HCoV-NL63 spike peptides, obtained after COVID-19 vaccination. The receptors here all came from a human donor who received a COVID-19 vaccine.

There are a few counts of this clone. The chain joins TRBV18 to TRBJ2-7; D remains ambiguous. This CDR3 has 12 residues. V lost 2 bases to trimming and J lost 7 bases, with 9 bases between them. Per germline, CDR1 KGHSH and CDR2 LQKENI. In DNA, the CDR3 is TGTGCCAGCTCACCAGACCTAGGGGAGCAGTACTTC. Its protein product is CASSPDLGEQYF.

The V call is TRBV6-2 or TRBV6-3, the J call TRBJ2-1; 10 bases agree with TRBD2. The length of the CDR3 is 17 residues. Trimming took 5 bases from V and 7 from J; bases not matched to a gene: 14. Germline values: CDR1 MNHEY, CDR2 SVGEGT. CDR3 nucleotide sequence: TGTGCCAGCAGTACCCCTCTAGCGGGAGTTGTCGGGAATGAGCAGTTCTTC. Encoded protein: CASSTPLAGVVGNEQFF.

The rearrangement joins TRBV7-2 to TRBJ2-5; D may correspond to TRBD1 or TRBD2 (6 bases each). This CDR3 has 13 residues. Germline CDR1 is SGHTA and CDR2 is FQGNSA. V lost 3 bases and J 5 bases, leaving 10 bases between the germline ends. Here the CDR3 reads CASSFRGEETQYF. As DNA, the CDR3 is TGTGCCAGCAGCTTTAGGGGGGAGGAGACCCAGTACTTC.

The CDR3 coding sequence is TGTGCCAGCAGCTTAACCCACTCAAACATTCAGTACTTC. Translation: CASSLTHSNIQYF. V usage is TRBV7-9 and J usage is TRBJ2-4; D remains unclear. Trimming removed 2 bases at V and 6 bases at J, with 8 bases between. CDR3 length: 13 residues. Per germline, CDR1 SEHNR and CDR2 FQNEAQ (reference sequence).

The chain links TRBV30 to TRBJ1-4; a possible D gene is TRBD1 (6 bases). The germline V and J ends were trimmed by 1 base and 7 bases, with 16 bases remaining between them. Germline values: CDR1 GTSNPN, CDR2 SVGIG (reference sequence). The CDR3 spans 15 residues. This chain's CDR3 is CAWSDGWGRVEKLFF. The CDR3 region has the DNA TGTGCCTGGAGTGATGGGTGGGGGCGAGTTGAAAAACTGTTTTTT.

By its share, this clone is medium-sized (0.01 to 0.1%). The same CDR3 arises from other DNA sequences in this sample as well. This chain connects TRBV7-2 to TRBJ2-2; 9 bases match TRBD1. CDR1 SGHTA and CDR2 FQGNSA come from the germline V gene. Unmatched junction bases numbered 3, after V lost 3 bases and J lost 1 base. This CDR3 region has 16 residues. DNA for the CDR3: TGTGCCAGCAGCTTGGGGGGACAGGGGAACACCGGGGAGCTGTTTTTT. Translation gives CASSLGGQGNTGELFF. Full variable domain (rest looked up from reference TRBV7-2 and TRBJ2-2): GAGVSQSPSNKVTEKGKDVELRCDPISGHTALYWYRQSLGQGLEFLIYFQGNSAPDKSGLPSDRFSAERTGGSVSTLTIQRTQQEDSAVYLCASSLGGQGNTGELFFGEGSRLTVL.

This clone was counted a single time. The chain has TRBV5-6 and TRBJ1-2; D gene ambiguous. V lost 6 bases, J lost 2 bases, and 17 bases lay in between. The CDR3 runs 15 residues. Germline CDR1 reads SGHDT; CDR2 reads YYEEEE. CDR3 DNA: TGTGCCAGCACCTCCCGTAACGCGGGGAACTATGGCTACACCTTC. It codes for CASTSRNAGNYGYTF.

The genes are TRBV19 and TRBJ1-4, with D perhaps matching TRBD1 (5 bases). Germline V gene data show CDR1 as LNHDA and CDR2 as SQIVND (reference sequence). This CDR3 has 19 residues. V shed 7 bases and J shed 0 bases, with 24 bases lying between them. CDR3 region: CASTPLGAASPATNEKLFF. The CDR3 nucleotides are TGTGCCAGTACTCCGCTCGGGGCCGCTTCACCTGCAACTAATGAAAAACTGTTTTTT.

This clone was picked up one time. This sequence joins TRBV7-9 and TRBJ1-1, with D unresolved. This CDR3 has 14 amino acids. Germline CDR1 reads SEHNR; CDR2 reads FQNEAQ (reference sequence). V was cut by 1 base and J by 1 base, with 7 bases left in between. The DNA for the CDR3 is TGTGCCAGCAGCTTAGGATGGCAGAACACTGAAGCTTTCTTT. It yields the protein CASSLGWQNTEAFF.

This chain uses TRBV10-3 with TRBJ2-3; 13 bases are shared with TRBD2. The junction had 1 base not matched to a gene; V was cut back by 6 bases and J by 1 base. The CDR3 is made up of 15 amino acids. Per germline, CDR1 ENHRY and CDR2 SYGVKD. Here the CDR3 DNA reads TGTGCCATCAGCGGGACTAGCGGGGGCACAGATACGCAGTATTTT. Translation: CAISGTSGGTDTQYF.

The V gene is TRBV12-3 or TRBV12-4, the J gene TRBJ1-6, with 9 nucleotides matching TRBD1. This CDR3 spans 13 amino acids. V gave up 8 bases and J gave up 7 bases; unmatched junction bases: 3. The CDR3 is CASLGQGNSPLHF. CDR3 in DNA: TGTGCCAGCCTAGGACAGGGGAATTCACCCCTCCACTTT.

This clone was picked up a small number of times. V and J are TRBV21-1 and TRBJ1-6; TRBD1 is taken as the D call from the table, unchecked against the DNA. TRBV21-1 is recorded as a pseudogene. CDR3 length: 15 residues. CDR3 sequence (DNA): TGTGCCAGCAGCGACGGGGACAGGGGGGGTTCACCCCTCCACTTT. It is translated as CASSDGDRGGSPLHF.

The chain employs TRBV12-5 and TRBJ1-2; 7 bases match TRBD1. The ends lost 5 bases at V and 6 bases at J; junction bases unmatched: 9. Germline V CDR1 and CDR2: LGHNT, FRNRAP. The length of the CDR3 is 14 residues. CDR3 nucleotide sequence: TGTGCTAGTGGTGCGGGACAGTATAAGAATGGCTACACCTTC. It translates to CASGAGQYKNGYTF.

This clone came up a few times. This chain connects TRBV18 to TRBJ1-5; a possible D gene is TRBD1 (6 bases). CDR1 KGHSH and CDR2 LQKENI come from the germline V gene. The CDR3 is 15 amino acids. Trimming took off 0 bases at V and 4 bases at J, with 10 bases between the two ends. Written as DNA, the CDR3 is TGTGCCAGCTCACCACCGGGGGGCGGGAATCAGCCCCAGCATTTT. Translation gives CASSPPGGGNQPQHF.

The rearrangement joins TRBV2 to TRBJ2-1, with D unresolved. The V and J ends lost 5 bases and 5 bases respectively, with 7 bases between them. From germline, CDR1 is SNHLY and CDR2 FYNNEI. The CDR3 covers 12 residues. The CDR3 protein is CASSRDDNEQFF. The CDR3 DNA reads TGTGCCAGCAGTCGAGACGACAATGAGCAGTTCTTC. The variable domain in full, completed from reference TRBV2 and TRBJ2-1, reads EPEVTQTPSHQVTQMGQEVILRCVPISNHLYFYWYRQILGQKVEFLVSFYNNEISEKSEIFDDQFSVERPDGSNFTLKIRSTKLEDSAMYFCASSRDDNEQFFGPGTRLTVL.

The chain carries TRBV19 and TRBJ2-7, with D maybe TRBD2 (6 bases). V shed 4 bases and J shed 2 bases, with 12 bases lying between them. CDR1 LNHDA and CDR2 SQIVND come from the germline V gene (reference sequence). The CDR3 length is 14 residues. The CDR3 DNA sequence: TGTGCCAGTAGTACCCAGCGGGTTCCCTACGAGCAGTACTTC. It codes for CASSTQRVPYEQYF. The variable domain in full, with the rest retrieved from reference TRBV19 and TRBJ2-7, is DGGITQSPKYLFRKEGQNVTLSCEQNLNHDAMYWYRQDPGQGLRLIYYSQIVNDFQKGDIAEGYSVSREKKESFPLTVTSAQKNPTAFYLCASSTQRVPYEQYFGPGTRLTVT.

CDR3 nucleotide sequence: TGCGCCAGCAGTGAGTCGGGAGATACGCAGTATTTT. This translates into CASSESGDTQYF. V usage is TRBV10-1 and J usage is TRBJ2-3, with no clear D. Germline V gene lookup returns CDR1 WNHNN and CDR2 SYGVQD (reference sequence). The V and J ends lost 0 bases and 5 bases respectively, with 3 bases between them. The CDR3 consists of 12 residues.

The V and J genes are TRBV27 and TRBJ2-2, with a possible D match to TRBD2 (6 bases). The CDR3 runs 16 residues. Germline V CDR1 and CDR2: MNHEY, SMNVEV (reference sequence). V was clipped by 7 bases and J by 2 bases, with 17 bases between them. CDR3 DNA sequence: TGTGCCAGCACTAAAGACGGGACTGTTAACACCGGGGAGCTGTTTTTT. Translation gives CASTKDGTVNTGELFF.

The V call is TRBV7-9, the J call TRBJ1-1, with 10 bases matching TRBD1. The CDR3 length is 14 residues. The V segment lost 5 bases and the J segment 1 base; nucleotides outside the gene matches: 1. Germline lookup yields CDR1 SEHNR and CDR2 FQNEAQ (reference sequence). The CDR3 bases are TGTGCCAGCAGCGGACAGGGGGGGAACACTGAAGCTTTCTTT. Encoded protein: CASSGQGGNTEAFF.

This rearrangement joins TRBV10-3 to TRBJ2-1; no clear D gene. CDR3 length: 15 residues. The germline V gene encodes CDR1 ENHRY and CDR2 SYGVKD. V dropped 6 bases and J dropped 7 bases, with 19 bases sitting between them. CDR3 amino acids: CAIRGAQPAPNEQFF. In DNA form, the CDR3 reads TGTGCCATCAGGGGTGCTCAGCCGGCCCCAAATGAGCAGTTCTTC.

The rearrangement uses TRBV5-1 and TRBJ1-4, with a possible D match to TRBD1 (6 bases). Deletions cut 4 bases from V and 0 bases from J, with 16 bases between. Per germline, CDR1 SGHRS and CDR2 YFSETQ. The CDR3 length is 17 residues. The CDR3 spells CASSTHPRGSTNEKLFF. CDR3 nucleotides: TGCGCCAGCAGCACCCACCCCAGGGGTTCAACTAATGAAAAACTGTTTTTT.

V gene TRBV6-1 combines with J gene TRBJ2-7; D not resolved. Per the germline V gene, CDR1 is MNHNS and CDR2 is SASEGT. The V end lost 3 bases, the J end lost 2 bases, and 8 bases lay between the germline ends. This CDR3 comprises 13 residues. The CDR3 loop reads CASSESHTYEQYF. The DNA for the CDR3 is TGTGCCAGCAGTGAGTCCCATACCTACGAGCAGTACTTC.

Only a few counts were recorded for this clone. V and J are TRBV4-1 and TRBJ2-7; D is uncertain. The germline V gene has CDR1 MGHRA and CDR2 YSYEKL. The CDR3 length is 17 residues. V was shortened by 1 base and J by 5 bases, with 21 bases between the two germline ends. CDR3 protein: CASSQVFGQRSLHEQYF. CDR3 nucleotides: TGCGCCAGCAGCCAAGTATTCGGTCAACGATCTCTACACGAGCAGTACTTC.